This entry lists 25 T cell receptor beta chains sequenced from one sample in a study of T cells in Graves' hyperthyroidism and ophthalmopathy. Using RNA transcripts as the source, TCR beta CDR3 regions were amplified. HTBI primers drove first-round RT-PCR of the TCR CDR3. TCRdb passed the multiplex PCR reads through MiXCR, listing each CDR3 protein once. This sample yields fewer than 750,000 distinct CDR3 sequences, of which approximately 44% are seen a single time; approximately 7.5% belongs to the top ten. Specimen: peripheral blood or thyroid tissue (not recorded which). Every receptor here comes from a woman aged 18-29 years with Graves' hyperthyroidism.

V and J are TRBV7-6 and TRBJ2-7, with 7 bases that match TRBD1. V shed 5 bases, J shed 2 bases, and the junction held 15 bases outside the gene matches. The germline V gene has CDR1 SGHVS and CDR2 FNYEAQ. The CDR3 spans 17 residues. CDR3 sequence: CASSPSTGNQPPYEQYF. CDR3 coding DNA: TGTGCCAGCAGCCCCTCGACAGGGAATCAGCCCCCCTACGAGCAGTACTTC.

Many counts were recorded for this clonotype. This chain connects TRBV20-1 to TRBJ1-6; D unclear. V was clipped by 2 bases and J by 5 bases, with 10 bases between them. CDR3 length equals 14 residues. The germline V gene encodes CDR1 DFQATT and CDR2 SNEGSKA (reference sequence). The CDR3 DNA sequence: TGCAGTGCTAGAAGCAAGGCTAATAATTCACCCCTCCACTTT. This codes for CSARSKANNSPLHF.

With respect to this clonotype: Being one base from a much bigger clone, this may be a read error. The V call is TRBV7-6, the J call TRBJ1-3, with D uncertain. CDR3 size: 15 residues. Germline values: CDR1 SGHVS, CDR2 FNYEAQ. In DNA, the CDR3 is TGTGCCTGCAGCTTCAACCCAAGCACTGGAAACACCATATATTTT. Translating it yields CACSFNPSTGNTIYF.

The table lists this clonotype with a count of one. V gene TRBV7-3 combines with J gene TRBJ1-2, with D perhaps TRBD1 (5 bases). The CDR3 consists of 13 residues. The V gene's germline CDR1 is SGHTA and CDR2 FQGTGA. Trimming took off 2 bases at V and 5 bases at J, with 9 bases between the two ends. As DNA, the CDR3 is TGTGCCAGCAGCTTACAGGGTGGTTATGGCTACACCTTC. Translating it yields CASSLQGGYGYTF.

V gene TRBV10-3 combines with J gene TRBJ1-3, with 7 bases identical to TRBD1. V lost 6 bases to trimming and J lost 8 bases; unmatched junction nucleotides: 13. Germline-derived CDR1 and CDR2 are ENHRY and SYGVKD. CDR3 length equals 15 residues. The CDR3: CAISPTGVGGYTIYF. CDR3 bases: TGTGCCATCAGCCCTACAGGGGTCGGTGGCTACACCATATATTTT.

This clonotype has a count of ten or more. The V call is TRBV24-1, the J call TRBJ2-7, with 8 bases lining up with TRBD2. Germline V CDR1 and CDR2: KGHDR, SFDVKD. This CDR3 contains 14 residues. V shed 5 bases and J 2 bases; nucleotides not matched to a gene: 4. This CDR3 is CATSGNSGTYEQYF. CDR3 sequence (DNA): TGTGCCACCAGTGGGAATAGCGGGACCTACGAGCAGTACTTC.

This clonotype was counted many times. The chain is built from TRBV6-2 or TRBV6-3 and TRBJ2-5, with D tentatively TRBD1 (6 bases). This CDR3 has 14 amino acids. Germline lookup yields CDR1 MNHEY and CDR2 SVGEGT. Deletions cut 5 bases from V and 5 bases from J, with 15 bases between. As DNA, the CDR3 is TGTGCCAGCAGTGCGTCAGGGGTAGGGGAGACCCAGTACTTC. It yields the protein CASSASGVGETQYF.

This clonotype was counted a single time. One junction end disagrees with the germline gene, perhaps due to a read error. This sequence joins TRBV9 and TRBJ2-7, with D perhaps matching TRBD2 (5 bases). The length of the CDR3 is 14 residues. Germline assignment: CDR1 SGDLS and CDR2 YYNGEE. DNA of the CDR3: TGTGCCAGCAGCCCCCCCGGGAACGTCTACGAGCAGTCCTTC. It translates to CASSPPGNVYEQSF.

In this sample, this clonotype turned up many times. The CDR3 coding sequence is TGTGCCAGCAGCCTGGGGGCAGGACAAGAGACCCAGTACTTC. Translating gives CASSLGAGQETQYF. The V call is TRBV11-3, the J call TRBJ2-5, with D possibly matching TRBD1 (6 bases). Germline V gene data show CDR1 as SGHNT and CDR2 as YENEEA. The CDR3 loop spans 14 amino acids. The V end lost 5 bases, the J end lost 2 bases, and 12 bases lay between the germline ends.

The gene calls are TRBV24-1 and TRBJ2-7, with TRBD2 matching over 13 bases. Germline V lookup: CDR1 KGHDR, CDR2 SFDVKD. V lost 3 bases to trimming and J lost 2 bases; unmatched junction nucleotides: 3. The CDR3 spans 16 residues. This CDR3 is CATSDRTSGSTYEQYF. The CDR3, as DNA: TGTGCCACCAGTGATCGGACTAGCGGGAGTACCTACGAGCAGTACTTC.

V is TRBV15 and J is TRBJ1-6, with a possible D match to TRBD1 (6 bases). Trimming cost V 0 bases and J 10 bases, with 19 bases left between them. The CDR3 covers 17 residues. From germline, CDR1 is LNHNV and CDR2 YYDKDF (reference sequence). The CDR3 DNA is TGTGCCACCAGCAGAGATGTGACAGGAAGGGTATACTCACCCCTCCACTTT. It is translated as CATSRDVTGRVYSPLHF.

This clonotype was counted once. The chain joins TRBV29-1 to TRBJ1-2, with a weak D call TRBD1 (5 bases). This CDR3 has 16 residues. The germline V gene has CDR1 SQVTM and CDR2 ANQGSEA. V shed 6 bases and J shed 4 bases, with 24 bases lying between them. DNA of the CDR3: TGCAGCGTGATCCGGGACGCGCGAACTGGGGGCTATGGCTACACCTTC. This sequence encodes CSVIRDARTGGYGYTF.

This clonotype has at least ten counts. V and J are TRBV10-3 and TRBJ2-7; no reliable D call. Germline assignment: CDR1 ENHRY and CDR2 SYGVKD. Trimming shortened V by 1 base and J by 2 bases, and 15 bases separated the two germline ends. The CDR3 is made up of 16 amino acids. As DNA, the CDR3 is TGTGCCATCAGTGAGTGGGTTCTTAAGAGAACCTACGAGCAGTACTTC. Translation: CAISEWVLKRTYEQYF.

This clonotype was observed many times. The chain couples TRBV9 to TRBJ2-2; no reliable D call. Trimming took 0 bases from V and 8 from J, leaving 14 bases between them. The germline V gene has CDR1 SGDLS and CDR2 YYNGEE. The CDR3 consists of 15 residues. The CDR3 DNA reads as TGTGCCAGCAGCGTAGGCGGTTCCCTGGGGGGGGAGCTGTTTTTT. It specifies CASSVGGSLGGELFF.

This clonotype has at least ten counts. The chain links TRBV7-8 to TRBJ2-7; the D call may be TRBD1 or TRBD2 (5 bases each). Per germline, CDR1 SGHVS and CDR2 FQNEAQ. Trimming stripped 4 bases from V and 2 bases from J, with 15 bases between. CDR3 length equals 15 residues. The CDR3 spells CASSSLGRPAYEQYF. The CDR3 coding sequence is TGTGCCAGCAGCTCTTTGGGACGCCCGGCCTACGAGCAGTACTTC.

The sample holds many counts of this clonotype. In DNA form, the CDR3 reads TGTGCCAGCACCTCGACTAGCGGGGTGGACGAGCAGTACTTC. This codes for CASTSTSGVDEQYF. The V call is TRBV7-9, the J call TRBJ2-7, with 11 bases identical to TRBD2. Germline trimming cut 7 bases from V and 5 bases from J; bases unmatched to any gene: 7. CDR1 is SEHNR and CDR2 is FQNEAQ in the germline V gene (reference sequence). The CDR3 consists of 14 residues.

This chain joins TRBV29-1 and TRBJ1-2; 8 bases align to TRBD1. This CDR3 contains 13 residues. Looked up from germline, CDR1 is SQVTM and CDR2 is ANQGSEA. V lost 5 bases, J lost 4 bases, and 6 bases stayed unmatched. In DNA, the CDR3 is TGCAGCGTTACAGGGGGACAGACCTATGGCTACACCTTC. This sequence encodes CSVTGGQTYGYTF.

V usage is TRBV7-9 and J usage is TRBJ1-4, with D possibly TRBD1 on 5 matching bases. Germline V gene lookup returns CDR1 SEHNR and CDR2 FQNEAQ (reference sequence). V lost 8 bases and J lost 8, with 15 bases in between. The CDR3 is 13 residues long. In DNA form, the CDR3 reads TGTGCCAGCTTTAAGGTGGGGGACGAAAAACTGTTTTTT. It is translated as CASFKVGDEKLFF.

The chain uses TRBV7-9 and TRBJ2-5; TRBD2 matches at 7 bases. The CDR3 length is 16 residues. Germline CDR1 SEHNR, CDR2 FQNEAQ (reference sequence). Trimming at V came to 5 bases and at J to 2 bases, leaving 11 bases not matched to a gene. In DNA form, the CDR3 reads TGTGCCAGCAGCCCAGGCGGACTAGGACGGCAAGAGACCCAGTACTTC. It is translated as CASSPGGLGRQETQYF.

As DNA, the CDR3 is TGCAGCGTCGACGGGGAGACGGGCGGCTACACCTTC. It is translated as CSVDGETGGYTF. The J gene is TRBJ1-2, the V gene TRBV29-1; D gene uncertain. The V end lost 6 bases, the J end lost 8 bases, and 16 bases lay between the germline ends. Germline V gene data show CDR1 as SQVTM and CDR2 as ANQGSEA. The CDR3 sequence is 12 residues long.

DNA of the CDR3: TGTGCCAGCAGTCCCCGACAGGGGCTGTTTTTT. Translation: CASSPRQGLFF. This chain uses TRBV2 with TRBJ2-2, with TRBD1 matching 7 bases. The germline gives CDR1 SNHLY, CDR2 FYNNEI. This CDR3 has 11 residues. V dropped 5 bases and J dropped 13; count of bases not matched to a gene: 4.

This clonotype was detected many times. The CDR3 region has the DNA TGTGCCAGCAAATTAGGCTCTGGAAACACCATATATTTT. Translation: CASKLGSGNTIYF. The chain combines TRBV7-8 with TRBJ1-3; D is undetermined. Germline CDR1 and CDR2: SGHVS and FQNEAQ. CDR3 length: 13 amino acids. Trimming cost V 7 bases and J 0 bases, with 7 bases left between them.

V gene TRBV29-1 combines with J gene TRBJ1-1; 9 bases line up with TRBD1. Germline loops: CDR1 SQVTM, CDR2 ANQGSEA. Losses at the gene ends were 8 bases for V and 6 bases for J; bases not matched to a gene: 13. The CDR3 consists of 14 residues. CDR3 residues: CSTSGTGSYPEAFF. As DNA, the CDR3 is TGCAGCACCTCCGGGACAGGGAGCTACCCTGAAGCTTTCTTT.

This clonotype appeared many times. The gene calls are TRBV18 and TRBJ1-2, with D hard to call. This CDR3 has 14 amino acids. V lost 3 bases and J 4 bases, leaving 12 bases between the germline ends. Looked up from germline, CDR1 is KGHSH and CDR2 is LQKENI. CDR3 bases: TGTGCCAGCTCACCCGATAAGGTATCCTATGGCTACACCTTC. Translated, it gives CASSPDKVSYGYTF.

V usage is TRBV9 and J usage is TRBJ2-3, with 8 bases lining up with TRBD2. The CDR3 sequence is 15 residues long. V lost 1 base and J lost 5; bases outside the gene matches: 6. Germline V lookup: CDR1 SGDLS, CDR2 YYNGEE. CDR3 coding DNA: TGTGCCAGCAGCGTATTGGGGCTAGCGGGAGATACGCAGTATTTT. Protein sequence: CASSVLGLAGDTQYF.